The clone carrying this TCR beta chain was seen a handful of times. The target antigen is unknown. The sample belongs to a study of blood T cells in healthy people across ages. Overall study: Template switching caught about one barcoded beta molecule for each two T cells. The study's findings and limits: Those diversity estimates obtained from one million T cells were thought to be underestimates. Samples with more naive T cells showed higher observed beta diversity.

V gave up 3 bases and J gave up 5 bases, with 15 bases separating them. The length of the CDR3 is 15 residues. Germline lookup yields CDR1 WSHSY and CDR2 SAAADI. Through a sample-barcoded 5' primer and a J-beta primer mix, a second PCR was run for 7 to 11 cycles. MiXCR was run by TCRdb on the 5' RACE reads, yielding one entry per CDR3 protein. The sample includes around 800,000 distinct CDR3 sequences, roughly 24% of them seen just once. The same data also went into a second study, on T cells of mothers and their children.

Source material: blood. The rearrangement joins TRBV10-2 to TRBJ2-3; D is undetermined. This receptor was identified in a boy under 18 in good health. CDR3 coding DNA: TGCGCCAGCAGTGATGTGGAGATTTTAGGAGATACGCAGTATTTT. This translates into CASSDVEILGDTQYF.